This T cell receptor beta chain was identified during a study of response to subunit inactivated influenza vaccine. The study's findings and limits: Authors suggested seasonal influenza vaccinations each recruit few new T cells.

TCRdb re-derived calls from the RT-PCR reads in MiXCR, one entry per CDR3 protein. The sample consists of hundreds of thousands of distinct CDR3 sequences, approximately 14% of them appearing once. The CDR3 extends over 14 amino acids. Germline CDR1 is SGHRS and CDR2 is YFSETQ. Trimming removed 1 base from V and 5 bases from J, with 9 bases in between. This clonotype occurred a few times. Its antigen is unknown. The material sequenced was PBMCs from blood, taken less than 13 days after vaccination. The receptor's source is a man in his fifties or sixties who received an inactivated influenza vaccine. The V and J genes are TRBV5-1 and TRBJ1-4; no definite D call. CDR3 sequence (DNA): TGCGCCAGCAGCTTGCTAGGGCTCAATGAAAAACTGTTTTTT. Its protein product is CASSLLGLNEKLFF.